This T cell receptor (beta chain) was retrieved from a study of T cells in Graves' hyperthyroidism and ophthalmopathy. V lost 0 bases, J lost 4 bases, and 12 bases lay in between. CDR1 and CDR2 from the germline V gene are KGHSH and LQKENI. The CDR3 is 15 residues long. This clonotype was found a few times. RNA transcripts yielded amplified TCR beta CDR3 regions. When the TCR CDR3 underwent first-round RT-PCR, the HTBI primer set was used. One entry per CDR3 protein, called by TCRdb with MiXCR from the multiplex PCR reads. The sample holds 620,000 or so distinct CDR3 sequences, about 14% seen once. PBMCs were obtained from about 9.9 ml fresh peripheral blood.

The receptor was isolated from a woman in her fifties or sixties with Graves' ophthalmopathy. The specimen was blood. The chain combines TRBV18 with TRBJ1-2; D remains ambiguous. The CDR3 DNA sequence: TGTGCCAGCTCACCACCCACAGCGGAGAGCTATGGCTACACCTTC. Its protein product is CASSPPTAESYGYTF.